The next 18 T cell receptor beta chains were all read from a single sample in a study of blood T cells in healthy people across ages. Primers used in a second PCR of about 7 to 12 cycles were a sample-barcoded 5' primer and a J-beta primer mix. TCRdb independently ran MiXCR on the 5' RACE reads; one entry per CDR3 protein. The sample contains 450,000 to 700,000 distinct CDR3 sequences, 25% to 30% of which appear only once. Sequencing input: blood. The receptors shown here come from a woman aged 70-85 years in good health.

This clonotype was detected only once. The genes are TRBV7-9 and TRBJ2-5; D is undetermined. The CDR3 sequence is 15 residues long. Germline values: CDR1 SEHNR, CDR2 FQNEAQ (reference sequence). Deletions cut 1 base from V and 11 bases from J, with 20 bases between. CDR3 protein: CASSLGAGNSYGQYF. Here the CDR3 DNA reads TGTGCCAGCAGCTTAGGGGCTGGGAACTCCTACGGGCAGTACTTC. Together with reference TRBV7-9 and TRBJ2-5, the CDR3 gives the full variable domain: DTGVSQNPRHKITKRGQNVTFRCDPISEHNRLYWYRQTLGQGPEFLTYFQNEAQLEKSRLLSDRFSAERPKGSFSTLEIQRTEQGDSAMYLCASSLGAGNSYGQYFGPGTRLLVL.

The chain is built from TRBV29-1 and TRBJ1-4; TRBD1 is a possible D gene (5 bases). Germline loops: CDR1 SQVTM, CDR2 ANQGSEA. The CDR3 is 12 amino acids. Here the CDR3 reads CGAGRGNEKLFF. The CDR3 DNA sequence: TGCGGCGCCGGACGGGGGAACGAAAAACTGTTTTTT.

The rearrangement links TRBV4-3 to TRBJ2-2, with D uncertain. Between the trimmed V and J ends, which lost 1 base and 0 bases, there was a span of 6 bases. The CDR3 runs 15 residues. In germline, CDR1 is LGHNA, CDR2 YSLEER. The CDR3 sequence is CASSQGAANTGELFF. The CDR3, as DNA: TGCGCCAGCAGCCAAGGGGCCGCGAACACCGGGGAGCTGTTTTTT.

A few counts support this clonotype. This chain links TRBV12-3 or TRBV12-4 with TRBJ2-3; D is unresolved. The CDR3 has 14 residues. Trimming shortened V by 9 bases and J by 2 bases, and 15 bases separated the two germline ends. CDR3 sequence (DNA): TGTGCCAGTTCGAGCATGGCGTCCACAGATACGCAGTATTTT. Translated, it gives CASSSMASTDTQYF.

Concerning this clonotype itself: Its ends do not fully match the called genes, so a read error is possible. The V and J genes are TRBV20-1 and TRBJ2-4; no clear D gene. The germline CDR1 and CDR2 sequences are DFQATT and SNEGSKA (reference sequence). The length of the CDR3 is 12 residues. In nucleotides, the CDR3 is TGCAGTGCTCTCCACCCTGGGAACACTCAGTACTTC. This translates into CSALHPGNTQYF.

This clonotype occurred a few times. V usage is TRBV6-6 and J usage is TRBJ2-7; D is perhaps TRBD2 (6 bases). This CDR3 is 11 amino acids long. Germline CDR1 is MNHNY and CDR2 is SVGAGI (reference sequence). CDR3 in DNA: TGTGCAGCGGGCGGTTCCTACGAGCAGTACTTC. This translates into CAAGGSYEQYF.

CDR3 amino acids: CASRLWGTNRGGKQETQYF. The CDR3 coding sequence is TGTGCCAGCAGATTATGGGGAACTAACAGGGGAGGGAAGCAAGAGACCCAGTACTTC. The rearrangement uses TRBV12-3 or TRBV12-4 and TRBJ2-5; D might be TRBD1 or TRBD2, each matching 7 bases. This CDR3 spans 19 amino acids. Trimming left V 6 bases short and J 2 bases short, with 28 bases between.

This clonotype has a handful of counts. The CDR3 region has the DNA TGCGCCAGCAGCTTGGAGTTCTCCTACAATGAGCAGTTCTTC. This codes for CASSLEFSYNEQFF. The genes are TRBV5-1 and TRBJ2-1; no clear D. With 0 bases removed from V and 0 bases from J, the gap between germline ends came to 4 bases. This CDR3 has 14 residues. CDR1 and CDR2 from the germline V gene are SGHRS and YFSETQ. Combining the CDR3 with reference TRBV5-1 and TRBJ2-1 gives the whole variable domain KAGVTQTPRYLIKTRGQQVTLSCSPISGHRSVSWYQQTPGQGLQFLFEYFSETQRNKGNFPGRFSGRQFSNSRSEMNVSTLELGDSALYLCASSLEFSYNEQFFGPGTRLTVL.

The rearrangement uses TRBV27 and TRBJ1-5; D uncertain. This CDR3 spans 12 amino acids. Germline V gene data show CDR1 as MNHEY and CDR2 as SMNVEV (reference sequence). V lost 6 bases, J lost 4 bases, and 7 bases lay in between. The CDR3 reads CASRAPNQPQHF. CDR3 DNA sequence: TGTGCCAGCAGGGCGCCTAATCAGCCCCAGCATTTT.

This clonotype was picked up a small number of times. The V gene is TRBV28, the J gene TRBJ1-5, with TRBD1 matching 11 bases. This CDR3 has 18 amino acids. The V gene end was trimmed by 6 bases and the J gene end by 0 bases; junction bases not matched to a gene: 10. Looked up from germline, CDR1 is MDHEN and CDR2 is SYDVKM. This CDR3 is CASSPGTGGTYSNQPQHF. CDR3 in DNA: TGTGCCAGCAGCCCCGGGACAGGGGGAACCTATAGCAATCAGCCCCAGCATTTT.

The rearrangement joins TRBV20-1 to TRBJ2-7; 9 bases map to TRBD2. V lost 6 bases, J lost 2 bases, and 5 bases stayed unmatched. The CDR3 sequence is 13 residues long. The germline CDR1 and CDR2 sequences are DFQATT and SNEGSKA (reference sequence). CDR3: CSAASGAPYEQYF. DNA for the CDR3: TGCAGTGCGGCTAGCGGGGCACCCTACGAGCAGTACTTC.

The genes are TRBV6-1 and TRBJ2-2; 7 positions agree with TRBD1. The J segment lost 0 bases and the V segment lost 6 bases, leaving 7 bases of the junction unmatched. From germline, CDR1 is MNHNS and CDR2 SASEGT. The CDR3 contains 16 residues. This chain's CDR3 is CASRPPGQPNTGELFF. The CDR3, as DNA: TGTGCCAGCAGACCTCCGGGACAGCCGAACACCGGGGAGCTGTTTTTT.

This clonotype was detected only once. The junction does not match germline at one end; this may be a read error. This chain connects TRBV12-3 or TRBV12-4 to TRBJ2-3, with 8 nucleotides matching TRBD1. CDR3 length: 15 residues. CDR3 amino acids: CASSLRTGRADAQYF. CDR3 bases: TGTGCCAGCAGTTTACGGACAGGGAGAGCAGATGCGCAATATTTT.

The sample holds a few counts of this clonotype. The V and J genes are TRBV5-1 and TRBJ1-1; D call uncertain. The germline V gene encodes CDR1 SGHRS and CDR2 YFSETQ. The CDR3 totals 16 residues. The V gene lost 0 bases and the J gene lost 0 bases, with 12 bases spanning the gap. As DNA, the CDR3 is TGCGCCAGCAGCTTGGAAACCGGGATAATGAACACTGAAGCTTTCTTT. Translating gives CASSLETGIMNTEAFF. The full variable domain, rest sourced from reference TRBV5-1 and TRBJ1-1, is KAGVTQTPRYLIKTRGQQVTLSCSPISGHRSVSWYQQTPGQGLQFLFEYFSETQRNKGNFPGRFSGRQFSNSRSEMNVSTLELGDSALYLCASSLETGIMNTEAFFGQGTRLTVV.

The CDR3 loop is CASSYSSGQGQETQYF. In nucleotides, the CDR3 is TGTGCCAGCAGTTACTCCTCCGGCCAGGGGCAAGAGACCCAGTACTTC. This chain joins TRBV6-5 and TRBJ2-5, with a weak D call TRBD1 (6 bases). V was cut by 0 bases and J by 2 bases, with 13 bases left in between. The CDR3 covers 16 residues. CDR1 and CDR2 (germline): MNHEY, SVGAGI.

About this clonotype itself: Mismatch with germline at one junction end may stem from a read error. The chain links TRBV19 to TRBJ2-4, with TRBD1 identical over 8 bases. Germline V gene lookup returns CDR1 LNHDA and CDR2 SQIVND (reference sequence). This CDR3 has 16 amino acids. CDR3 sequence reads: CASSIDDRGTKNIQYF. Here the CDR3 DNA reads TGTGCCAGCAGTATAGACGACAGGGGAACCAAAAACATTCAGTACTTC.

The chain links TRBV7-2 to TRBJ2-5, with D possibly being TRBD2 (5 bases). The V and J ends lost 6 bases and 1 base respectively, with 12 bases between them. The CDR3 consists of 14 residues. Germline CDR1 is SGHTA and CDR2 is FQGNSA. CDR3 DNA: TGTGCCAGCAGTTCCGGACTGATCCAAGAGACCCAGTACTTC. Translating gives CASSSGLIQETQYF.

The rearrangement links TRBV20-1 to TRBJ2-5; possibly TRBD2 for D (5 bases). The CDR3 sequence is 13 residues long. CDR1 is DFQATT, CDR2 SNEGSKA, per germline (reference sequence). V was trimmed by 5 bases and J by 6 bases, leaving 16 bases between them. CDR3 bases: TGCAGTGCTCAAAATCCAGACTATAAGACCCAGTACTTC. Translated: CSAQNPDYKTQYF.